The rows below give T cell receptor beta chains drawn from one sample of a study of early T cells in non-severe SARS-CoV-2 infection. TCRdb used MiXCR to reprocess the 5' RACE reads, holding one entry per CDR3 protein. The sample consists of 65,000 to 75,000 distinct CDR3 sequences, around a tenth of them appearing once. Sequencing used whole blood. These TCRs come from an adult who was a healthcare worker with PCR-confirmed SARS-CoV-2 infection or an uninfected control (not recorded which). CDR3s include the opening cysteine and the closing phenylalanine or tryptophan. The D gene is left open where the match is weak. Only part of the rows carry a size: once, few, many, or a class if the clone is expanded.

v_call: TRBV4-1
cdr3_length: 15
j_call: TRBJ2-7
clone_size: -
d_call: -
cdr3_nt: TGCGCCAGCAGCCAAGGTTCGATCGGGACCTACGAGCAGTACTTC
cdr3_aa: CASSQGSIGTYEQYF

v_call: TRBV6-5
cdr3_length: 17
j_call: TRBJ2-2
clone_size: -
d_call: TRBD2
cdr3_nt: TGTGCCAGCAGTTACTCGAGTTCGGGAGGGAGGTCCGGGGAGCTGTTTTTT
cdr3_aa: CASSYSSSGGRSGELFF

v_call: TRBV4-2
cdr3_length: 14
j_call: TRBJ1-2
clone_size: many
d_call: -
cdr3_nt: TGTGCCAGCAGGGCCTTGGACTTAAACTATGGCTACACCTTC
cdr3_aa: CASRALDLNYGYTF

v_call: TRBV3-1
cdr3_length: 14
j_call: TRBJ2-3
clone_size: many
d_call: TRBD2
cdr3_nt: TGTGCCAGCAGAACTAGCGGGGGCGCAGATACGCAGTATTTT
cdr3_aa: CASRTSGGADTQYF

v_call: TRBV18
cdr3_length: 14
j_call: TRBJ2-3
clone_size: few
d_call: -
cdr3_nt: TGTGCCAGCTCCATCGGGTTAGGCACAGATACGCAGTATTTT
cdr3_aa: CASSIGLGTDTQYF

v_call: TRBV7-6
cdr3_length: 15
j_call: TRBJ2-7
clone_size: -
d_call: TRBD2
cdr3_nt: TGTGCCAGCAGCTTAGTGGAAGCGGGAGTCAACGAGCAGTACTTC
cdr3_aa: CASSLVEAGVNEQYF

v_call: TRBV7-8
cdr3_length: 14
j_call: TRBJ2-1
clone_size: many
d_call: -
cdr3_nt: TGTGCCAGCAGCTTATCTACAGGTCACAATGAGCAGTTCTTC
cdr3_aa: CASSLSTGHNEQFF

v_call: TRBV10-3
cdr3_length: 12
j_call: TRBJ2-7
clone_size: -
d_call: -
cdr3_nt: TGTGCCATCAGTCGGGGCACCTACGAGCAGTACTTC
cdr3_aa: CAISRGTYEQYF

v_call: TRBV11-2
cdr3_length: 13
j_call: TRBJ2-3
clone_size: -
d_call: -
cdr3_nt: TGTGCCAGCAGCTTAGCCATAAATCAGGCGCAGTATTTT
cdr3_aa: CASSLAINQAQYF

v_call: TRBV5-1
cdr3_length: 16
j_call: TRBJ2-5
clone_size: few
d_call: -
cdr3_nt: TGCGCCAGCAGCTCTCGCGACAGGACGATTCAAGAGACCCAGTACTTC
cdr3_aa: CASSSRDRTIQETQYF

v_call: TRBV4-2
cdr3_length: 16
j_call: TRBJ1-5
clone_size: many
d_call: -
cdr3_nt: TGTGCCAGCAGCCAAGATGGGACAAGGCGAAATCAGCCCCAGCATTTT
cdr3_aa: CASSQDGTRRNQPQHF

v_call: TRBV11-2
cdr3_length: 15
j_call: TRBJ1-6
clone_size: many
d_call: -
cdr3_nt: TGTGCCAGCAGCCATCCCCACAGATATAATTCACCCCTCCACTTT
cdr3_aa: CASSHPHRYNSPLHF

v_call: TRBV7-2
cdr3_length: 14
j_call: TRBJ2-7
clone_size: -
d_call: TRBD1
cdr3_nt: TGTGCCAGCAGCATCGCTCAGGGGGCCGGCGAGCAGTACTTC
cdr3_aa: CASSIAQGAGEQYF

v_call: TRBV11-2
cdr3_length: 11
j_call: TRBJ2-1
clone_size: many
d_call: -
cdr3_nt: TGTGCCAGCAGCTTCCGGGGTGAGCAGTTCTTC
cdr3_aa: CASSFRGEQFF

v_call: TRBV3-1
cdr3_length: 15
j_call: TRBJ2-3
clone_size: many
d_call: TRBD1
cdr3_nt: TGTGCCAGCAGCCAAGAGGACAGGGTAACAGATACGCAGTATTTT
cdr3_aa: CASSQEDRVTDTQYF

v_call: TRBV5-5
cdr3_length: 13
j_call: TRBJ2-7
clone_size: -
d_call: TRBD1
cdr3_nt: TGTGCCAGCAGCGTACGACAGGGTCGTGAGCAGTACTTC
cdr3_aa: CASSVRQGREQYF

v_call: TRBV11-2
cdr3_length: 15
j_call: TRBJ1-3
clone_size: many
d_call: -
cdr3_nt: TGTGCCAGCAGCTTAGACCCCGGCTCTGGAAACACCATATATTTT
cdr3_aa: CASSLDPGSGNTIYF

v_call: TRBV2
cdr3_length: 12
j_call: TRBJ1-2
clone_size: many
d_call: -
cdr3_nt: TGTGCCAGCAGTGAAGCTTCCTATGGCTACACCTTC
cdr3_aa: CASSEASYGYTF

v_call: TRBV27
cdr3_length: 13
j_call: TRBJ2-7
clone_size: -
d_call: -
cdr3_nt: TGTGCCAGCTCTAGGGACGCTAGCTACGAGCAGTACTTC
cdr3_aa: CASSRDASYEQYF

v_call: TRBV5-1
cdr3_length: 18
j_call: TRBJ2-7
clone_size: few
d_call: -
cdr3_nt: TGCGCCAGCAGCCGGGAACCCTCCTTTGGAGTTTCCTATTACGAGCAGTACTTC
cdr3_aa: CASSREPSFGVSYYEQYF

v_call: TRBV19
cdr3_length: 15
j_call: TRBJ1-5
clone_size: few
d_call: -
cdr3_nt: TGTGCCAGTAGTCATCCGCGGGGTAGCAATCAGCCCCAGCATTTT
cdr3_aa: CASSHPRGSNQPQHF

v_call: TRBV20-1
cdr3_length: 11
j_call: TRBJ1-1
clone_size: few
d_call: -
cdr3_nt: TGCAGTGCCCCGACTCACACTGAAGCTTTCTTT
cdr3_aa: CSAPTHTEAFF

v_call: TRBV7-8
cdr3_length: 14
j_call: TRBJ2-7
clone_size: medium-sized
d_call: TRBD2
cdr3_nt: TGTGCCAGCAGCTCCTCTAGCGGGAGATTCGAGCAGTACTTC
cdr3_aa: CASSSSSGRFEQYF

v_call: TRBV7-2
cdr3_length: 15
j_call: TRBJ2-1
clone_size: many
d_call: -
cdr3_nt: TGTGCCAGCAGTCAGACTACCCGCGGAGGGAATGAGCAGTTCTTC
cdr3_aa: CASSQTTRGGNEQFF

v_call: TRBV11-3
cdr3_length: 16
j_call: TRBJ2-1
clone_size: many
d_call: TRBD2
cdr3_nt: TGTGCCAGCAGCCACGGACTAGCGGGGTCAGGCAATGAGCAGTTCTTC
cdr3_aa: CASSHGLAGSGNEQFF

v_call: TRBV12-3/TRBV12-4
cdr3_length: 17
j_call: TRBJ1-1
clone_size: few
d_call: -
cdr3_nt: TGTGCCAGCAGTGGACCGGGACACCCCCTGATGAACACTGAAGCTTTCTTT
cdr3_aa: CASSGPGHPLMNTEAFF

v_call: TRBV6-6
cdr3_length: 15
j_call: TRBJ2-5
clone_size: many
d_call: -
cdr3_nt: TGTGCCAGCAGTTGGGGACCCCGATCGGAAGAGACCCAGTACTTC
cdr3_aa: CASSWGPRSEETQYF

v_call: TRBV10-2
cdr3_length: 14
j_call: TRBJ2-1
clone_size: few
d_call: -
cdr3_nt: TGCGCCGCAAAGGGAGTAGCGGATTACAATGAGCAGTTCTTC
cdr3_aa: CAAKGVADYNEQFF

v_call: TRBV11-2
cdr3_length: 17
j_call: TRBJ2-1
clone_size: -
d_call: -
cdr3_nt: TGTGTCAGCAGACCTACCTCCGGGCCCCGCTCCTACAATGAGCAGTTCTTC
cdr3_aa: CVSRPTSGPRSYNEQFF

v_call: TRBV11-1
cdr3_length: 15
j_call: TRBJ2-5
clone_size: -
d_call: TRBD2
cdr3_nt: TGTGCCAGCAGCTACGGACTAGGGAACCGAGAGACCCAGTACTTC
cdr3_aa: CASSYGLGNRETQYF

v_call: TRBV3-1
cdr3_length: 13
j_call: TRBJ2-7
clone_size: many
d_call: TRBD2
cdr3_nt: TGTGCCAGCAGCCGTACGGGGGGCTACGAGCAGTACTTC
cdr3_aa: CASSRTGGYEQYF

v_call: TRBV29-1
cdr3_length: 15
j_call: TRBJ2-3
clone_size: -
d_call: TRBD2
cdr3_nt: TGCAGCGTTGCGAAGCGGGGGGGCGGCACAGATACGCAGTATTTT
cdr3_aa: CSVAKRGGGTDTQYF

v_call: TRBV7-6
cdr3_length: 17
j_call: TRBJ2-7
clone_size: many
d_call: -
cdr3_nt: TGTGCCAGCAGCTCGCCCCCGGGGGGGACAGGAGCCTACGAGCAGTACTTC
cdr3_aa: CASSSPPGGTGAYEQYF

v_call: TRBV20-1
cdr3_length: 14
j_call: TRBJ1-1
clone_size: many
d_call: TRBD1
cdr3_nt: TGCAGTGCTAGAGACGGGACAGGGAAGACTGAAGCTTTCTTT
cdr3_aa: CSARDGTGKTEAFF

v_call: TRBV10-3
cdr3_length: 12
j_call: TRBJ2-3
clone_size: few
d_call: -
cdr3_nt: TGTGCCATCAGTGACCTTGTAGATACGCAGTATTTT
cdr3_aa: CAISDLVDTQYF

v_call: TRBV29-1
cdr3_length: 13
j_call: TRBJ1-2
clone_size: -
d_call: TRBD1
cdr3_nt: TGCAGCTCCCGGACAGGGGAGGAGTATGGCTACACCTTC
cdr3_aa: CSSRTGEEYGYTF

v_call: TRBV30
cdr3_length: 16
j_call: TRBJ1-1
clone_size: many
d_call: -
cdr3_nt: TGTGCCTGGAGTGTAGGGCCAGGGGCGTCGTTGACTGAAGCTTTCTTT
cdr3_aa: CAWSVGPGASLTEAFF

v_call: TRBV30
cdr3_length: 15
j_call: TRBJ1-2
clone_size: many
d_call: -
cdr3_nt: TGTGCCTGGAGTGTAGGAGGAGCTGGCGGCTATGGCTACACCTTC
cdr3_aa: CAWSVGGAGGYGYTF

v_call: TRBV11-2
cdr3_length: 17
j_call: TRBJ2-1
clone_size: many
d_call: -
cdr3_nt: TGTGCCAGCAATATCGGGAGACTCTTAAGCTCCTACAATGAGCAGTTCTTC
cdr3_aa: CASNIGRLLSSYNEQFF

v_call: TRBV6-5
cdr3_length: 13
j_call: TRBJ1-5
clone_size: many
d_call: -
cdr3_nt: TGTGCCAGCAGGGGACATCAGAATCAGCCCCAGCATTTT
cdr3_aa: CASRGHQNQPQHF

v_call: TRBV3-1
cdr3_length: 14
j_call: TRBJ2-1
clone_size: few
d_call: -
cdr3_nt: TGTGCCAGCAGCCAAGGCAACATTTACAATGAGCAGTTCTTC
cdr3_aa: CASSQGNIYNEQFF

v_call: TRBV29-1
cdr3_length: 14
j_call: TRBJ2-5
clone_size: -
d_call: -
cdr3_nt: TGCAGCGTCCAGGGAGGGGGCGCGGGTGAGACCCAGTACTTC
cdr3_aa: CSVQGGGAGETQYF

v_call: TRBV29-1
cdr3_length: 12
j_call: TRBJ2-7
clone_size: many
d_call: TRBD1
cdr3_nt: TGCAGCGTTGAAGCATCAGGGGGAGAGCAGTACTTC
cdr3_aa: CSVEASGGEQYF

v_call: TRBV6-5
cdr3_length: 13
j_call: TRBJ2-1
clone_size: many
d_call: -
cdr3_nt: TGTGCCAGCAGTGCCCGGAACTACAATGAGCAGTTCTTC
cdr3_aa: CASSARNYNEQFF

v_call: TRBV6-1
cdr3_length: 14
j_call: TRBJ1-4
clone_size: -
d_call: TRBD1
cdr3_nt: TGTGCCAGCAGTGAAGAGACAGGGTGGGAAAAACTGTTTTTT
cdr3_aa: CASSEETGWEKLFF

v_call: TRBV20-1
cdr3_length: 14
j_call: TRBJ2-7
clone_size: -
d_call: TRBD1
cdr3_nt: TGCAGTGCGGTCCCGGGACAGGGTATGCTCGAGCAGTACTTC
cdr3_aa: CSAVPGQGMLEQYF

v_call: TRBV2
cdr3_length: 11
j_call: TRBJ2-1
clone_size: many
d_call: -
cdr3_nt: TGTGCCATCATAAACCGGACGGAGCAGTTCTTC
cdr3_aa: CAIINRTEQFF

v_call: TRBV3-1
cdr3_length: 14
j_call: TRBJ2-7
clone_size: few
d_call: -
cdr3_nt: TGTGCCAGCAGCCAAGATCCTAGCTCCTACGAGCAGTACTTC
cdr3_aa: CASSQDPSSYEQYF

v_call: TRBV9
cdr3_length: 14
j_call: TRBJ2-5
clone_size: few
d_call: TRBD1
cdr3_nt: TGTGCCAGCAGCTCCGGACAGGGCGAGGAGACCCAGTACTTC
cdr3_aa: CASSSGQGEETQYF

v_call: TRBV11-2
cdr3_length: 16
j_call: TRBJ1-1
clone_size: many
d_call: -
cdr3_nt: TGTGCCAGCAGCCGGATGGGGGGGAGAATGAACACTGAAGCTTTCTTT
cdr3_aa: CASSRMGGRMNTEAFF

v_call: TRBV14
cdr3_length: 15
j_call: TRBJ2-2
clone_size: -
d_call: -
cdr3_nt: TGTGCCAGCAGCCTAGGGAGAGGGCTCACCGGGGAGCTGTTTTTT
cdr3_aa: CASSLGRGLTGELFF

v_call: TRBV11-2
cdr3_length: 16
j_call: TRBJ2-5
clone_size: many
d_call: -
cdr3_nt: TGTGCCAGCAGCTTAGAGGCCCTACCGTACCAAGAGACCCAGTACTTC
cdr3_aa: CASSLEALPYQETQYF

v_call: TRBV2
cdr3_length: 16
j_call: TRBJ2-5
clone_size: many
d_call: -
cdr3_nt: TGTGCCAGCCGAATGACTCCCGACCAGGCTCTAGAGACCCAGTACTTC
cdr3_aa: CASRMTPDQALETQYF

v_call: TRBV4-1
cdr3_length: 17
j_call: TRBJ1-1
clone_size: many
d_call: TRBD1
cdr3_nt: TGCGCCAGCAGCCAAGATGGGACAGGGCTCATGAACACTGAAGCTTTCTTT
cdr3_aa: CASSQDGTGLMNTEAFF